One sample yielded the 15 T cell receptor beta chains listed below, sequenced in a study of blood T cell repertoires in COVID-19. Assay: immunoSEQ multiplex PCR; the TCRdb copy retains only in-frame clones and omits some. The sample holds just over 95,000 clones, about 81% seen once. Sequencing input: peripheral blood. These receptor sequences come from a man aged 55 to 69 with acute or convalescent COVID-19.

The V and J genes are TRBV6-4 and TRBJ2-7; 9 nucleotides agree with TRBD1. V was pared by 7 bases and J by 6 bases, with 13 bases of the junction left unmatched. Germline V gene data show CDR1 as MRHNA and CDR2 as SNTAGT. The CDR3 runs 15 residues. The CDR3 DNA reads TGTGCCAGCACTCCCTTGGGGACAGGGTTGGGCGAGCAGTACTTC. The encoded protein is CASTPLGTGLGEQYF.

The chain joins TRBV10-2 to TRBJ2-7; maybe TRBD2 (5 bases). Germline V gene sequence: CDR1 WSHSY, CDR2 SAAADI. Trimming pared 0 bases from V and 1 base from J, leaving 22 bases between. This CDR3 contains 19 residues. CDR3 DNA sequence: TGCGCCAGCAGTGAGTCGAGGGCTAGTTTTTCGCCCAGGTCCTACGAGCAGTACGTC. It specifies CASSESRASFSPRSYEQYV.

The chain joins TRBV3-1 (or the pseudogene TRBV3-2) to TRBJ2-3; 7 bases fit TRBD1. This CDR3 is built from 17 residues. V was pared by 0 bases and J by 0 bases, with 6 bases of the junction left unmatched. Germline V gene lookup returns CDR1 LGHDT and CDR2 YNNKEL (reference sequence). CDR3 nucleotide sequence: TGTGCCAGCAGCCAAGAGGGAACAGGGGCCAGCACAGATACGCAGTATTTT. This gives the protein CASSQEGTGASTDTQYF.

The chain links TRBV2 to TRBJ2-2; 7 positions agree with TRBD1. The V and J ends lost 6 bases and 3 bases, in that order; junction bases with no gene match: 4. The CDR3 has 14 residues. CDR1 is SNHLY and CDR2 is FYNNEI in the germline V gene. The CDR3 reads CASRGDSYTGELFF. For the CDR3, the DNA is TGTGCCAGCAGAGGGGACAGCTACACCGGGGAGCTGTTTTTT. Combining the CDR3 with reference TRBV2 and TRBJ2-2 gives the whole variable domain EPEVTQTPSHQVTQMGQEVILRCVPISNHLYFYWYRQILGQKVEFLVSFYNNEISEKSEIFDDQFSVERPDGSNFTLKIRSTKLEDSAMYFCASRGDSYTGELFFGEGSRLTVL.

The chain has TRBV7-3 and TRBJ2-5; D is possibly TRBD2 (6 bases). This CDR3 region has 15 residues. Germline V CDR1 and CDR2: SGHTA, FQGTGA. V lost 5 bases and J lost 2, with 15 bases in between. This chain's CDR3 is CASSKYSGEQETQYF. The CDR3 coding sequence is TGTGCCAGCAGCAAATACTCGGGGGAGCAAGAGACCCAGTACTTC. Full variable domain (rest looked up from reference TRBV7-3 and TRBJ2-5): GAGVSQTPSNKVTEKGKYVELRCDPISGHTALYWYRQSLGQGPEFLIYFQGTGAADDSGLPNDRFFAVRPEGSVSTLKIQRTERGDSAVYLCASSKYSGEQETQYFGPGTRLLVL.

This clone was recorded only once. This chain joins TRBV3-1 (or the pseudogene TRBV3-2) and TRBJ2-6; D unclear. Germline CDR1 reads LGHDT; CDR2 reads YNNKEL (reference sequence). V shed 4 bases and J shed 0 bases, with 7 bases lying between them. The CDR3 length is 15 residues. The CDR3 DNA sequence: TGTGCCAGCAGCCGCGTGAGCTCTGGGGCCAACGTCCTGACTTTC. It codes for CASSRVSSGANVLTF.

The chain uses TRBV3-1 (or the pseudogene TRBV3-2) and TRBJ1-2, with D uncertain. The CDR3 has 14 amino acids. Germline V lookup: CDR1 LGHDT, CDR2 YNNKEL (reference sequence). V lost 4 bases, J lost 0 bases, and 9 bases lay in between. As DNA, the CDR3 is TGTGCCAGCAGCCCTACTGACTCTAACTATGGCTACACCTTC. It specifies CASSPTDSNYGYTF.

This chain connects TRBV9 to TRBJ1-6; D unresolved. The germline CDR1 and CDR2 sequences are SGDLS and YYNGEE. The CDR3 runs 16 residues. Trimming took off 4 bases at V and 1 base at J, with 12 bases between the two ends. The CDR3: CASSYRGESYNSPLHF. CDR3 nucleotide sequence: TGTGCCAGCAGCTACCGGGGAGAATCCTATAATTCACCCCTCCACTTT.

The chain employs TRBV6-5 and TRBJ1-1; D possibly corresponds to TRBD1 (5 bases). CDR3 length equals 13 residues. Germline loops: CDR1 MNHEY, CDR2 SVGAGI. V was cut by 6 bases and J by 3 bases, with 11 bases left in between. CDR3 nucleotides: TGTGCCAGCAGCCCCGGGGGGGACACTGAAGCTTTCTTT. Encoded protein: CASSPGGDTEAFF.

This sequence joins TRBV27 and TRBJ2-2; 10 nucleotides agree with TRBD1. The germline CDR1 and CDR2 sequences are MNHEY and SMNVEV (reference sequence). The CDR3 length is 14 residues. V lost 5 bases to trimming and J lost 7 bases; unmatched junction nucleotides: 4. CDR3 region: CASSLGQGNGELFF. The CDR3, as DNA: TGTGCCAGCAGTCTGGGACAGGGGAACGGGGAGCTGTTTTTT.

The rearrangement joins TRBV9 to TRBJ2-7; no firm D call. Germline CDR1 and CDR2: SGDLS and YYNGEE. The CDR3 loop spans 11 amino acids. Trimming left V 10 bases short and J 2 bases short, with 10 bases between. CDR3 coding DNA: TGTGCCGTCGGAGACCCCTACGAGCAGTACGTC. Its protein is CAVGDPYEQYV.

This chain joins TRBV5-4 and TRBJ2-5, with TRBD2 matching over 13 bases. The CDR3 covers 15 residues. The ends lost 5 bases at V and 5 bases at J; junction bases unmatched: 6. The germline CDR1 and CDR2 sequences are SGHNT and YYREEE (reference sequence). CDR3: CASRRGTSGVETQYF. CDR3 bases: TGTGCCAGCAGGCGCGGGACTAGCGGGGTTGAGACCCAGTACTTC.

The CDR3 bases are TGTGCCAGCAGCAGGACAGGCTTCGAGCAGTACTTC. Translated: CASSRTGFEQYF. V and J are TRBV6-5 and TRBJ2-7, with TRBD1 identical over 7 bases. This CDR3 has 12 residues. V shed 6 bases and J 6 bases; nucleotides not matched to a gene: 5. CDR1 and CDR2 (germline): MNHEY, SVGAGI.

The chain carries TRBV9 and TRBJ1-3, with 7 bases lining up with TRBD1. Per germline, CDR1 SGDLS and CDR2 YYNGEE. V shed 6 bases, J shed 2 bases, and the junction held 11 bases outside the gene matches. This CDR3 has 16 amino acids. The CDR3 region has the DNA TGTGCCAGCACCATTACCCCAACAGGGGCTGGAAACACCATATATTTT. Encoded protein: CASTITPTGAGNTIYF.

The genes are TRBV3-1 (or the pseudogene TRBV3-2) and TRBJ2-1; TRBD2 might be the D (7 bases). Germline-derived CDR1 and CDR2 are LGHDT and YNNKEL (reference sequence). CDR3 length: 15 amino acids. Trimming pared 2 bases from V and 5 bases from J, leaving 13 bases between. CDR3 in DNA: TGTGCCAGCAGCCAACGCAGCGGGACACACAATGAGCAGTTCTTC. Encoded protein: CASSQRSGTHNEQFF.